This T cell receptor (beta chain) originates from a study of OX40 agonist ivuxolimab in advanced cancers. Findings of the study overall: Expanded peripheral T-cell antigen specificity went undetermined.

Germline V lookup: CDR1 SNHLY, CDR2 FYNNEI. Trimming left V 10 bases short and J 4 bases short, with 14 bases between. The CDR3 has 14 residues. With regard to this clone: Its antigen is not identified.

Clones were sequenced by immunoSEQ multiplex PCR, and TCRdb holds only the in-frame ones, with some missing. The sample has approximately 65,000 clones, about nine tenths seen once. V and J are TRBV2 and TRBJ1-6, with a tentative D call TRBD1 (5 bases). The sample was CD4+ or CD8+ T cells sorted from blood, taken in a trial of the OX40 agonist ivuxolimab. The clonotype originates from an adult with an advanced solid tumor such as melanoma, head and neck, liver or kidney cancer. The DNA of the CDR3 is TGTGCCACCAGGGATGGGCCGTATAATTCACCCCTCCACTTT. Its translation is CATRDGPYNSPLHF.